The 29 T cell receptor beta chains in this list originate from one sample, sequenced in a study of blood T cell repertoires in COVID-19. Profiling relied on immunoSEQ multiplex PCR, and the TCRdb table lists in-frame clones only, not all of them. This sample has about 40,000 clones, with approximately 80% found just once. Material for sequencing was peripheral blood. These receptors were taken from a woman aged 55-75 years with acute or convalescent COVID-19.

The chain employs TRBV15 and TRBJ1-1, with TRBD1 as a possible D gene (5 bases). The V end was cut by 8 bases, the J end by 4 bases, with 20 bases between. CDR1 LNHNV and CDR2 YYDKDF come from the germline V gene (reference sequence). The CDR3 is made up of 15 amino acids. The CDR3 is CATQRRAGRATEAFF. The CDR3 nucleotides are TGTGCCACCCAGCGGAGGGCAGGGCGGGCCACTGAAGCTTTCTTT.

The DNA for the CDR3 is TGTGCCAGTAGTATAGGGGCAGGGAATCAGCCCCAGCATTTT. Translated: CASSIGAGNQPQHF. The J gene is TRBJ1-5, the V gene TRBV19, with TRBD1 as a possible D gene (5 bases). The CDR3 is 14 residues long. Germline values: CDR1 LNHDA, CDR2 SQIVND (reference sequence). Trimming stripped 1 base from V and 4 bases from J, with 8 bases between.

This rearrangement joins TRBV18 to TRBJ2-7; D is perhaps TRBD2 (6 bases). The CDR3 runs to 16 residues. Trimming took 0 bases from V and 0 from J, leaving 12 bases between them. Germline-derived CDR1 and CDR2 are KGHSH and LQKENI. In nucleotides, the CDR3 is TGTGCCAGCTCACCACCGCGCGGGACTGGCTCCTACGAGCAGTACTTC. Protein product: CASSPPRGTGSYEQYF.

The CDR3 region has the DNA TGTGCCAGCAGGCTAGAAGGACAGTCGAACACTGAAGCTTTCTTT. This translates into CASRLEGQSNTEAFF. The V and J genes are TRBV6-6 and TRBJ1-1; D might be TRBD1 (6 bases). V was cut by 6 bases and J by 1 base, with 15 bases left in between. Germline-derived CDR1 and CDR2 are MNHNY and SVGAGI (reference sequence). The CDR3 sequence is 15 residues long.

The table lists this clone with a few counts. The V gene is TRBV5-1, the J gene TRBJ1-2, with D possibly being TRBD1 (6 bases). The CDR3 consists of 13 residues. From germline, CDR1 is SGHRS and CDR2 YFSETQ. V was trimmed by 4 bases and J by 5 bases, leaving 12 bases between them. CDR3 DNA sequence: TGCGCCAGCAGCCCATCAGGGGATTATGGCTACACCTTC. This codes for CASSPSGDYGYTF.

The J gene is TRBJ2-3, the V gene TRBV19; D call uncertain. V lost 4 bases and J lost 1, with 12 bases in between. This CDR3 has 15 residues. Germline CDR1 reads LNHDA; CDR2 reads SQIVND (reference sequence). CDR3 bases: TGTGCCAGTAGTAGGGCCGGCCGCCGCACAGATACGCAGTATTTT. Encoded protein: CASSRAGRRTDTQYF.

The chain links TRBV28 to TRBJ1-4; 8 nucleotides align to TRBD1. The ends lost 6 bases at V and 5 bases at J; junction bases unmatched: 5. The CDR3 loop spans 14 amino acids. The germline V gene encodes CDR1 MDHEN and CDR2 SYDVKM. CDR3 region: CASRSGGLNEKLFF. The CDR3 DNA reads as TGTGCCAGCAGGTCAGGGGGCCTCAATGAAAAACTGTTTTTT.

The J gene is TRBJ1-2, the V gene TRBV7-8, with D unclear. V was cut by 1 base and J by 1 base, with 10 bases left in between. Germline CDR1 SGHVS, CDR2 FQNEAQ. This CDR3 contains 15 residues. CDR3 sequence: CASSLGGSHNYGYTF. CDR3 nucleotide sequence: TGTGCCAGCAGCTTAGGTGGCAGTCATAACTATGGCTACACCTTC.

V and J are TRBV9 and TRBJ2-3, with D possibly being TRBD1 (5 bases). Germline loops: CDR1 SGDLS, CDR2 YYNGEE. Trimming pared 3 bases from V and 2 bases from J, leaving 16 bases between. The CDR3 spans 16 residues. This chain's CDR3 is CASSARTVGLTDTQYF. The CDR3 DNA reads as TGTGCCAGCAGCGCCCGGACGGTGGGGCTCACAGATACGCAGTATTTT.

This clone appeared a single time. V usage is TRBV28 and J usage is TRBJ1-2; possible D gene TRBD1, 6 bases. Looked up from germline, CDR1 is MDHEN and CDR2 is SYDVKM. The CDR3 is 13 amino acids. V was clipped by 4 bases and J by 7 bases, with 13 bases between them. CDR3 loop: CASSSQGEGGYTF. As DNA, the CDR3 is TGTGCCAGCAGTTCACAGGGTGAAGGTGGCTACACCTTC.

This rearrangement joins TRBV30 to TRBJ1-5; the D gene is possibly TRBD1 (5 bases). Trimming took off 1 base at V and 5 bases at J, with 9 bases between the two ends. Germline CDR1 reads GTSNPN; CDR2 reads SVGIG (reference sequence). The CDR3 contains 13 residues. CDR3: CAWSGRTYQPQHF. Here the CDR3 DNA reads TGTGCCTGGAGTGGACGGACATATCAGCCCCAGCATTTT.

The CDR3 loop is CAATAKSTGGEKLFF. For the CDR3, the DNA is TGTGCCGCGACCGCGAAGTCAACAGGGGGCGAAAAACTGTTTTTT. The chain has TRBV19 and TRBJ1-4; TRBD1 matches at 9 bases. V gave up 11 bases and J gave up 8 bases; unmatched junction bases: 15. Germline V gene sequence: CDR1 LNHDA, CDR2 SQIVND (reference sequence). The CDR3 extends over 15 amino acids.

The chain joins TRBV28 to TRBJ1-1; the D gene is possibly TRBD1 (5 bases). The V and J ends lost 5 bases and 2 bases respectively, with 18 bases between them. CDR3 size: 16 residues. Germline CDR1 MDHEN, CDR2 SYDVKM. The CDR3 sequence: CASSINPGTANTEAFF. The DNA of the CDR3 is TGTGCCAGCAGTATCAATCCGGGGACTGCTAACACTGAAGCTTTCTTT.

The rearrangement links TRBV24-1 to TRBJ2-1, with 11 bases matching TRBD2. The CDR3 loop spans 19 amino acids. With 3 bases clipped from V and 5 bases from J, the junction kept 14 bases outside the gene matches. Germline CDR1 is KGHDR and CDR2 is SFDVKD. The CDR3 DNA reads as TGTGCCACCAGTGATCATTTAGGAACTAGCGGGAGTAAGGACAATGAGCAGTTCTTC. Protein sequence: CATSDHLGTSGSKDNEQFF.

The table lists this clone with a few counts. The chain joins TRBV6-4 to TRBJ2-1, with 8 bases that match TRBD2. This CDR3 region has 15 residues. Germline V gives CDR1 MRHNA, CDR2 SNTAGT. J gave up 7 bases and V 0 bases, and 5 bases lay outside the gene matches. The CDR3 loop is CASSDSAGGTNEQFF. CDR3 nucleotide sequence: TGTGCCAGCAGTGACTCCGCGGGAGGCACGAATGAGCAGTTCTTC.

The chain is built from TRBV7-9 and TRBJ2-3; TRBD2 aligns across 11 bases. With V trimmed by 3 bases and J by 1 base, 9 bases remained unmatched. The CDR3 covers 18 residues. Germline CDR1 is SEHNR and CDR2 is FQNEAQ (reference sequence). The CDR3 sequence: CASSLALAGGFRTDTQYF. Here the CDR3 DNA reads TGTGCCAGCAGCTTGGCTCTAGCGGGGGGTTTTCGCACAGATACGCAGTATTTT. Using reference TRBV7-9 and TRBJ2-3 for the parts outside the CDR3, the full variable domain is DTGVSQNPRHKITKRGQNVTFRCDPISEHNRLYWYRQTLGQGPEFLTYFQNEAQLEKSRLLSDRFSAERPKGSFSTLEIQRTEQGDSAMYLCASSLALAGGFRTDTQYFGPGTRLTVL.

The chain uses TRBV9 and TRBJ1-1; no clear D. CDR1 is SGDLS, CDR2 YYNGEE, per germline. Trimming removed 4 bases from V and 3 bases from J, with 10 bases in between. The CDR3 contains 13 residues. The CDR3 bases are TGTGCCAGCAGCAAAGACACTGACACTGAAGCTTTCTTT. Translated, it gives CASSKDTDTEAFF.

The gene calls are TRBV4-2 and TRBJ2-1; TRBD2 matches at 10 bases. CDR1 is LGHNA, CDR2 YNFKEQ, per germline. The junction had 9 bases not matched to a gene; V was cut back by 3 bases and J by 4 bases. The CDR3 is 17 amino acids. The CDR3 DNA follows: TGTGCCAGCAGCCATGGGTCTAGCGGGAGTGTTTACAATGAGCAGTTCTTC. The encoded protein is CASSHGSSGSVYNEQFF.

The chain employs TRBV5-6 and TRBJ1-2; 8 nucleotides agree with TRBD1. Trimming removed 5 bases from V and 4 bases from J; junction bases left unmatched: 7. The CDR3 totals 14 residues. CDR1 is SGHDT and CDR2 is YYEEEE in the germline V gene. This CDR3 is CASSRQGLGYGYTF. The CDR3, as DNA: TGTGCCAGCAGTCGACAGGGGTTGGGCTATGGCTACACCTTC.

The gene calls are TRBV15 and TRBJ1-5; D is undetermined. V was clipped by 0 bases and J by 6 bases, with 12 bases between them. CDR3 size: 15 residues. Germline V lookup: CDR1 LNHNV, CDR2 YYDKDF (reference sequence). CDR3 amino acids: CATSRDQTIFQPQHF. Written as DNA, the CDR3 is TGTGCCACCAGCAGAGATCAGACAATTTTTCAGCCCCAGCATTTT.

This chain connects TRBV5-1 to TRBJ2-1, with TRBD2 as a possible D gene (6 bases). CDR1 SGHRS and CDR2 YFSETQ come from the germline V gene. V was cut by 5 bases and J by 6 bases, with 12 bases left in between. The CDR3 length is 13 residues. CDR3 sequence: CASRSYSGNEQFF. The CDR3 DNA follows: TGCGCCAGCAGATCCTATAGCGGCAATGAGCAGTTCTTC.

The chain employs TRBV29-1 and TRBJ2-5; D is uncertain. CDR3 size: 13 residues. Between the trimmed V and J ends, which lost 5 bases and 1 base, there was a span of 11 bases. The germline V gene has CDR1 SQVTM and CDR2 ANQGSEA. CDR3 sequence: CSVRRGVQETQYF. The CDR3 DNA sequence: TGCAGCGTTCGGAGAGGAGTCCAAGAGACCCAGTACTTC. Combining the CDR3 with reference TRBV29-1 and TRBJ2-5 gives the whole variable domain SAVISQKPSRDICQRGTSLTIQCQVDSQVTMMFWYRQQPGQSLTLIATANQGSEATYESGFVIDKFPISRPNLTFSTLTVSNMSPEDSSIYLCSVRRGVQETQYFGPGTRLLVL.

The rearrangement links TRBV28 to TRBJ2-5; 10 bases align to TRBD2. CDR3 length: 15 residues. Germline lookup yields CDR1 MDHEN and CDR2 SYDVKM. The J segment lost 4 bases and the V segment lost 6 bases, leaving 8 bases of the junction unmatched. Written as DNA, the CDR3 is TGTGCCAGCAGCCGAGCGGGGGGGCCAGGAGAGACCCAGTACTTC. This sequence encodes CASSRAGGPGETQYF.

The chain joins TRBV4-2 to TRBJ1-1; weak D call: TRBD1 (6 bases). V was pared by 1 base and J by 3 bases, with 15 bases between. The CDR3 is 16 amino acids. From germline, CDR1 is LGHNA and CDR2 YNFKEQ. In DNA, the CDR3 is TGTGCCAGCAGCCAAGGGGGACACAGTTCTGACACTGAAGCTTTCTTT. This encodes CASSQGGHSSDTEAFF.

The CDR3 sequence: CASTLRETQYF. Written as DNA, the CDR3 is TGTGCCAGCACCCTGAGGGAGACCCAGTACTTC. The chain has TRBV6-5 and TRBJ2-5, with no clear D. This CDR3 spans 11 amino acids. The germline V and J ends were trimmed by 7 bases and 5 bases, with 8 bases remaining between them. Germline V lookup: CDR1 MNHEY, CDR2 SVGAGI.

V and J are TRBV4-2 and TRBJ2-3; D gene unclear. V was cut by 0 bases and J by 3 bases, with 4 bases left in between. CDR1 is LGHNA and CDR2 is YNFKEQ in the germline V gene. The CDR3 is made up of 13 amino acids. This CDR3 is CASSQDQTDTQYF. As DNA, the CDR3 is TGTGCCAGCAGCCAAGATCAGACAGATACGCAGTATTTT.

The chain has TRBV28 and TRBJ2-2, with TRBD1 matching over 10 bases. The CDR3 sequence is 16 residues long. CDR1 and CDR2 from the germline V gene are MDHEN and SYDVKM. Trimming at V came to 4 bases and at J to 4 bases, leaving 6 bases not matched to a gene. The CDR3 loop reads CASSWIGTGVTGELFF. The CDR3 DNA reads TGTGCCAGCAGTTGGATCGGGACAGGGGTCACCGGGGAGCTGTTTTTT.

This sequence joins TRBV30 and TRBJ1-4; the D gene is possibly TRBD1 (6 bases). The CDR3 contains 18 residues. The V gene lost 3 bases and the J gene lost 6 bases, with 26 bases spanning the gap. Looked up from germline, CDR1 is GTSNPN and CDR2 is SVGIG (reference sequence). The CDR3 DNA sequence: TGTGCCTGGAGCCGGTGGAACAGGGAAAAGCCTGGTCATGAAAAACTGTTTTTT. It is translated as CAWSRWNREKPGHEKLFF.

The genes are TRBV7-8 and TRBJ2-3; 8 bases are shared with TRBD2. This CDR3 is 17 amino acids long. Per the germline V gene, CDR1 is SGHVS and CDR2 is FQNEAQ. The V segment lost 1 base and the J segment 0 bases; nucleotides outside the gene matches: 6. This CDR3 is CASSLERGFSSTDTQYF. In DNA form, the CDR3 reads TGTGCCAGCAGCTTAGAGCGGGGGTTTTCTAGCACAGATACGCAGTATTTT.